What follows is one T cell receptor (beta chain) and its context. The germline gives CDR1 LGHDT, CDR2 YNNKEL (reference sequence). The CDR3 totals 18 residues. The V and J ends lost 1 base and 7 bases, in that order; junction bases with no gene match: 15. These data originate in a study of blood T cell repertoires in COVID-19. This table comes from immunoSEQ multiplex PCR, and its TCRdb copy is limited to in-frame clones, with some not included. This repertoire shows around 78,000 clones, 70% to 90% found once; its top ten account for 25% to 30%. This sequence originates from a man aged 50-60 years with active or convalescent COVID-19. Sequenced material: peripheral blood. The chain employs TRBV3-1 (or the pseudogene TRBV3-2) and TRBJ2-1, with 8 bases aligning to TRBD1. CDR3 nucleotides: TGTGCCAGCAGCCAAGCACGGAGCTTGGACAGGGTAGCGAATGAGCAGTTCTTC. Amino acid sequence: CASSQARSLDRVANEQFF.